Shown below are 19 T cell receptor beta chains from a single sample sequenced in a study of vaccination effects on CD4 cells after COVID-19. Their target antigens are unknown. Profiled with immunoSEQ multiplex PCR; TCRdb holds only in-frame clones, not every one. Of more than 50,000 clones listed, 76% are singletons. Within the ViraFEST assay, antigen-specific CD4+ T cells underwent expansion with viral peptide pools prior to sequencing. At the end of 10 days of culture, CD4+ T cells were isolated. Each participant was administered two doses of either the BNT162b2 or the mRNA-1273 vaccine. The input for sequencing was CD4+ T cells from PBMCs cultured with HCoV-OC43 spike peptides, taken after COVID-19 vaccination. Subset indicated: HCoV-OC43 spike overlapping peptide pool stimulation. These receptors all stem from a human donor who received a COVID-19 vaccine.

This rearrangement joins TRBV9 to TRBJ1-2, with D possibly TRBD1 on 5 matching bases. The CDR3 runs to 13 residues. V was trimmed by 0 bases and J by 8 bases, leaving 11 bases between them. Germline V gene data show CDR1 as SGDLS and CDR2 as YYNGEE. CDR3: CASSVGGGEGYTF. The DNA of the CDR3 is TGTGCCAGCAGCGTAGGCGGGGGTGAAGGCTACACCTTC.

The chain uses TRBV18 and TRBJ2-7, with TRBD1 as a possible D gene (5 bases). The CDR3 consists of 15 residues. Trimming took 2 bases from V and 6 from J, leaving 17 bases between them. Germline assignment: CDR1 KGHSH and CDR2 LQKENI. CDR3 coding DNA: TGTGCCAGCTCACCAAACTCAATGGGGCTCTCCGAGCAGTACGTC. Its protein product is CASSPNSMGLSEQYV.

This chain connects TRBV18 to TRBJ1-2, with 7 bases matching TRBD1. The trim removed 3 bases at V and 8 bases at J, leaving 15 bases unmatched. The CDR3 is 16 residues long. In germline, CDR1 is KGHSH, CDR2 LQKENI. CDR3 sequence reads: CASSPPGDREMRGYTF. DNA for the CDR3: TGTGCCAGCTCACCCCCCGGAGACAGGGAGATGAGGGGCTACACCTTC.

The V gene is TRBV5-1, the J gene TRBJ1-2, with 7 bases aligning to TRBD1. There are 14 residues in the CDR3. The trim removed 4 bases at V and 2 bases at J, leaving 5 bases unmatched. Per the germline V gene, CDR1 is SGHRS and CDR2 is YFSETQ. CDR3 protein: CASSLKTGNYGYTF. The CDR3 DNA reads as TGCGCCAGCAGCCTTAAGACAGGGAACTATGGCTACACCTTC. The full variable domain, its missing parts supplied by reference TRBV5-1 and TRBJ1-2, is KAGVTQTPRYLIKTRGQQVTLSCSPISGHRSVSWYQQTPGQGLQFLFEYFSETQRNKGNFPGRFSGRQFSNSRSEMNVSTLELGDSALYLCASSLKTGNYGYTFGSGTRLTVV.

The chain has TRBV10-3 and TRBJ2-2; the D gene is possibly TRBD2 (6 bases). Looked up from germline, CDR1 is ENHRY and CDR2 is SYGVKD. This CDR3 comprises 14 residues. The V end lost 2 bases, the J end lost 4 bases, and 8 bases lay between the germline ends. CDR3 loop: CAISEAGFTGELFF. CDR3 nucleotides: TGTGCCATCAGTGAGGCGGGATTCACCGGGGAGCTGTTTTTT.

This rearrangement joins TRBV6-5 to TRBJ1-4, with 9 bases aligning to TRBD1. Germline V gives CDR1 MNHEY, CDR2 SVGAGI. V dropped 7 bases and J dropped 8; count of bases not matched to a gene: 11. The CDR3 has 15 amino acids. CDR3 in amino acids: CASKNRDRVVEKLFF. The CDR3 nucleotides are TGTGCCAGCAAAAACCGGGACAGGGTCGTGGAAAAACTGTTTTTT.

This clone has more than one count but fewer than ten. The junction differs from germline at one of its ends, possibly a read error. The chain combines TRBV24-1 with TRBJ2-1, with D possibly TRBD1 on 5 matching bases. Germline V gene data show CDR1 as KGHDR and CDR2 as SFDVKD. The CDR3 covers 12 residues. For the CDR3, the DNA is TGTGCCACCAGTGATGAGGACAAGGAGCAGTTCTTC. Its protein is CATSDEDKEQFF.

The gene calls are TRBV2 and TRBJ2-6, with D hard to call. The germline gives CDR1 SNHLY, CDR2 FYNNEI. The germline V and J ends were trimmed by 7 bases and 0 bases, with 13 bases remaining between them. The CDR3 sequence is 16 residues long. The CDR3 region has the DNA TGTGCCAGCATAGGGCACCAACGCTCTGGGGCCAACGTCCTGACTTTC. Encoded protein: CASIGHQRSGANVLTF.

This chain uses TRBV15 with TRBJ1-2, with 9 nucleotides matching TRBD1. The trim removed 5 bases at V and 4 bases at J, leaving 11 bases unmatched. CDR1 is LNHNV and CDR2 is YYDKDF in the germline V gene (reference sequence). The CDR3 spans 16 residues. Written as DNA, the CDR3 is TGTGCCACCAGCCTCCGACTTTCGACAGGGGGCTATGGCTACACCTTC. It codes for CATSLRLSTGGYGYTF.

The V and J genes are TRBV20-1 and TRBJ1-2; D gene uncertain. V lost 3 bases, J lost 5 bases, and 13 bases lay in between. The germline V gene has CDR1 DFQATT and CDR2 SNEGSKA (reference sequence). The CDR3 length is 13 residues. Written as DNA, the CDR3 is TGCAGTGCTAGTCAGGATAAGGGATATGGCTACACCTTC. Translated, it gives CSASQDKGYGYTF.

V gene TRBV5-1 combines with J gene TRBJ1-1, with 8 bases aligning to TRBD1. The V and J ends lost 3 bases and 4 bases, in that order; junction bases with no gene match: 8. The germline V gene encodes CDR1 SGHRS and CDR2 YFSETQ. The CDR3 has 15 amino acids. CDR3 amino acids: CASSSWTGIPTEAFF. DNA for the CDR3: TGCGCCAGCAGCTCTTGGACAGGGATCCCCACTGAAGCTTTCTTT.

The rearrangement links TRBV27 to TRBJ1-5; 9 bases map to TRBD1. The CDR3 sequence is 16 residues long. Germline assignment: CDR1 MNHEY and CDR2 SMNVEV (reference sequence). J was trimmed by 1 base and V by 6 bases; bases with no gene match: 7. The CDR3 DNA is TGTGCCAGCAGCCCGGGACAGGGATGGAGCAATCAGCCCCAGCATTTT. Translated: CASSPGQGWSNQPQHF.

V and J are TRBV2 and TRBJ1-1, with a tentative D call TRBD1 (5 bases). Germline assignment: CDR1 SNHLY and CDR2 FYNNEI. Trimming pared 7 bases from V and 9 bases from J, leaving 15 bases between. The CDR3 contains 12 residues. In DNA form, the CDR3 reads TGTGCCAGCACACCTACCGGGGGGAAAGCTTTCTTT. Translation: CASTPTGGKAFF.

This chain joins TRBV18 and TRBJ1-1; D remains ambiguous. Germline CDR1 reads KGHSH; CDR2 reads LQKENI. V dropped 1 base and J dropped 1 base, with 4 bases sitting between them. The CDR3 runs 13 residues. The CDR3 sequence: CASSPQGNTEAFF. DNA for the CDR3: TGTGCCAGCTCACCACAGGGGAACACTGAAGCTTTCTTT.

This clone was seen a handful of times. The chain couples TRBV3-1 (or the pseudogene TRBV3-2) to TRBJ1-1, with D perhaps matching TRBD1 (6 bases). CDR3 length: 13 residues. V lost 4 bases to trimming and J lost 4 bases, with 10 bases between them. Germline CDR1 is LGHDT and CDR2 is YNNKEL (reference sequence). Here the CDR3 DNA reads TGTGCCAGCAGCCCACACAGGGCCACTGAAGCTTTCTTT. Translating gives CASSPHRATEAFF.

V gene TRBV18 combines with J gene TRBJ1-1, with D maybe TRBD1 (5 bases). Germline values: CDR1 KGHSH, CDR2 LQKENI. V lost 4 bases and J lost 2, with 11 bases in between. This CDR3 is 14 amino acids long. The CDR3 loop is CASSQGGGNTEAFF. The DNA of the CDR3 is TGTGCCAGCTCACAAGGTGGGGGAAACACTGAAGCTTTCTTT.

This clone has only a few counts. The chain carries TRBV5-1 and TRBJ1-1; 8 nucleotides agree with TRBD1. V lost 1 base and J lost 1; bases outside the gene matches: 3. This CDR3 contains 15 residues. Germline CDR1 SGHRS, CDR2 YFSETQ. CDR3 residues: CASSLRQGPNTEAFF. The CDR3 DNA sequence: TGCGCCAGCAGCTTGCGACAGGGGCCGAACACTGAAGCTTTCTTT.

This clone was seen a few times. This chain uses TRBV20-1 with TRBJ1-3; D remains unclear. Trimming left V 6 bases short and J 4 bases short, with 4 bases between. This CDR3 spans 10 amino acids. Germline CDR1 DFQATT, CDR2 SNEGSKA (reference sequence). The CDR3 DNA sequence: TGCAGTGCCCAAGGAAACACCATATATTTT. Protein product: CSAQGNTIYF.

The V call is TRBV3-1 (or the pseudogene TRBV3-2), the J call TRBJ2-2; possibly TRBD2 for D (5 bases). Per germline, CDR1 LGHDT and CDR2 YNNKEL (reference sequence). The CDR3 has 16 residues. V shed 4 bases and J shed 4 bases, with 16 bases lying between them. The DNA for the CDR3 is TGTGCCAGCAGCCCCCTCGAGGGTTGGGTCACCGGGGAGCTGTTTTTT. Encoded protein: CASSPLEGWVTGELFF.